Listed below are T cell receptor beta chains from one sample, sequenced in a study of T cells in localized non-small cell lung cancer. TCRdb keeps only in-frame clones here, not all; method: immunoSEQ multiplex PCR. This sample has tens of thousands of clones; around four fifths occur once, and the top ten carry over 4%. Sequenced material: peripheral blood, taken before any cancer treatment. Receptors were obtained from a woman aged 35-75 years with stage I lung adenocarcinoma. CDR3s include the opening cysteine and the closing phenylalanine or tryptophan. A D gene is named only where the DNA matches it firmly. The size of a clone is reported for some rows only, either as once, few or many, or as a class for expanded clones.

J: TRBJ2-7
size: NA
V: TRBV21-1
D: NA
CDR3: CASSKGDSSYEQYF
DNA: TGTGCCAGCAGCAAAGGAGACAGTAGCTACGAGCAGTACTTC

J: TRBJ1-5
size: NA
V: TRBV6-5
D: NA
CDR3: CASSPHNSNSAQHF
DNA: TGTGCCAGCAGTCCCCACAACTCGAACAGTGCCCAGCATTTT

J: TRBJ2-3
size: NA
V: TRBV9
D: NA
CDR3: CASSVGAARADTQYF
DNA: TGTGCCAGCAGCGTAGGGGCAGCCCGGGCAGATACGCAGTATTTT

J: TRBJ2-3
size: NA
V: TRBV5-1
D: TRBD2
CDR3: CASVSGIADTQYF
DNA: TGCGCCAGCGTTAGCGGGATTGCAGATACGCAGTATTTT

J: TRBJ2-4
size: NA
V: TRBV5-5
D: NA
CDR3: CASSLTGLREDIQYF
DNA: TGTGCCAGCAGCTTGACAGGTTTAAGAGAGGACATTCAGTACTTC

J: TRBJ1-1
size: NA
V: TRBV5-1
D: NA
CDR3: CASSAQPGNTEAFF
DNA: TGCGCCAGCAGCGCCCAACCGGGGAACACTGAAGCTTTCTTT

J: TRBJ2-7
size: NA
V: TRBV9
D: NA
CDR3: CASSVRGSSYEQYF
DNA: TGTGCCAGCAGCGTAAGGGGGAGCTCCTACGAGCAGTACTTC

J: TRBJ1-2
size: NA
V: TRBV7-2
D: NA
CDR3: CASSYGQGAGYTF
DNA: TGTGCCAGCAGCTACGGGCAGGGAGCTGGCTACACCTTC

J: TRBJ1-2
size: NA
V: TRBV10-3
D: NA
CDR3: CAISSDGSMGGYTF
DNA: TGTGCCATCAGTTCCGACGGCTCCATGGGGGGCTACACCTTC

J: TRBJ1-1
size: few
V: TRBV19
D: NA
CDR3: CASSPTIGNTEAFF
DNA: TGTGCCAGTAGTCCTACCATCGGTAACACTGAAGCTTTCTTT